A single sample is the source of the 27 T cell receptor beta chains below, sequenced in a study of cytomegalovirus exposure and HLA in healthy donors (dated by TCRdb to about 2017). Library creation used the immunoSEQ multiplex PCR assay. For the multiplex PCR, a mixture combining 60 forward primers for TCR Vbeta segments and 13 reverse primers for TCR Jbeta segments was used. TCRdb re-hosts the immuneACCESS table, in-frame sequences only. Its copies lack some clones; in the studies checked, an unresolved V gene accounts for under half of them, and the cause for the rest is not known. Counted in this sample were 60,000 to 75,000 clones; around 78% of them appeared once. The ten largest account for 7.8% of the sample. Sequenced input: PBMCs. These receptors were obtained from a man aged 18 to 30 in good health and CMV-seropositive.

The chain links TRBV5-6 to TRBJ2-7; 15 positions agree with TRBD2. This CDR3 spans 14 amino acids. V shed 4 bases and J 6 bases; nucleotides not matched to a gene: 2. Germline-derived CDR1 and CDR2 are SGHDT and YYEEEE. The DNA of the CDR3 is TGTGCCAGCAGCCCGGGACTAGCGGGAGGCGAGCAGTACTTC. This encodes CASSPGLAGGEQYF.

The V call is TRBV5-1, the J call TRBJ2-1; 7 bases align to TRBD1. CDR1 and CDR2 (germline): SGHRS, YFSETQ. This CDR3 comprises 16 residues. V dropped 4 bases and J dropped 9; count of bases not matched to a gene: 16. CDR3 sequence (DNA): TGCGCCAGCAGCATCCAGCCGGGACAGTTCGGTCGTGAGCAGTTCTTC. This codes for CASSIQPGQFGREQFF.

This clone showed up many times. V and J are TRBV2 and TRBJ2-1; no clear D gene. The V gene lost 10 bases and the J gene lost 5 bases, with 18 bases spanning the gap. The CDR3 extends over 14 amino acids. The germline V gene has CDR1 SNHLY and CDR2 FYNNEI. Here the CDR3 reads CATTSRGANNEQFF. The CDR3 DNA is TGTGCCACTACCTCGAGAGGAGCCAACAATGAGCAGTTCTTC.

Notes on this clone: The junction differs from germline at one of its ends, possibly a read error. The chain joins TRBV7-6 to TRBJ2-2, with 9 bases aligning to TRBD1. The CDR3 has 15 amino acids. Germline values: CDR1 SGHVS, CDR2 FNYEAQ. For the CDR3, the DNA is TGTGCCAGCACCTTACAGGGGGCGGACACCGGGGAGCTGTTTTTT. Residues: CASTLQGADTGELFF.

The CDR3 DNA follows: TGTGCCATAAAGCGGAACTCCTACGAGCAGTACTTC. It codes for CAIKRNSYEQYF. V and J are TRBV2 and TRBJ2-7, with D perhaps matching TRBD2 (5 bases). CDR1 SNHLY and CDR2 FYNNEI come from the germline V gene. The V end lost 10 bases, the J end lost 0 bases, and 10 bases lay between the germline ends. This CDR3 contains 12 residues.

V and J are TRBV14 and TRBJ2-5; 7 positions match TRBD1. The junction had 9 bases not matched to a gene; V was cut back by 4 bases and J by 1 base. Germline assignment: CDR1 SGHDN and CDR2 FVKESK. The CDR3 sequence is 16 residues long. The CDR3 DNA sequence: TGTGCCAGCAGCCGTTACACAGGGGCGCCCCAAGAGACCCAGTACTTC. It translates to CASSRYTGAPQETQYF.

This clone has just one count. V usage is TRBV6-5 and J usage is TRBJ2-5; TRBD2 might be the D (6 bases). CDR3 size: 13 residues. V was trimmed by 6 bases and J by 0 bases, leaving 8 bases between them. In germline, CDR1 is MNHEY, CDR2 SVGAGI. The CDR3 here is CASRRLDQETQYF. The CDR3 region has the DNA TGTGCCAGCAGAAGACTAGACCAAGAGACCCAGTACTTC.

This clone was seen a few times. This rearrangement joins TRBV25-1 to TRBJ2-3; TRBD1 might be the D (6 bases). V lost 10 bases, J lost 1 base, and 12 bases lay in between. Germline V CDR1 and CDR2: MGHDK, SYGVNS. The CDR3 runs 13 residues. CDR3 residues: CATQKGGTDTQYF. The CDR3 bases are TGTGCCACCCAGAAGGGGGGCACAGATACGCAGTATTTT.

This chain joins TRBV30 and TRBJ2-7, with a weak D call TRBD1 (6 bases). CDR1 GTSNPN and CDR2 SVGIG come from the germline V gene (reference sequence). There are 12 residues in the CDR3. V lost 6 bases and J 4 bases, leaving 13 bases between the germline ends. The CDR3 region is CACRDNQYEQYF. CDR3 sequence (DNA): TGTGCCTGCCGGGACAACCAATACGAGCAGTACTTC.

The rearrangement uses TRBV9 and TRBJ1-5; maybe TRBD1 (5 bases). Germline CDR1 and CDR2: SGDLS and YYNGEE. The V end lost 0 bases, the J end lost 6 bases, and 10 bases lay between the germline ends. The CDR3 consists of 14 residues. CDR3 in amino acids: CASSVDGASQPQHF. CDR3 nucleotides: TGTGCCAGCAGCGTAGATGGGGCGTCTCAGCCCCAGCATTTT. The whole variable domain, remainder taken from reference TRBV9 and TRBJ1-5, is DSGVTQTPKHLITATGQRVTLRCSPRSGDLSVYWYQQSLDQGLQFLIQYYNGEERAKGNILERFSAQQFPDLHSELNLSSLELGDSALYFCASSVDGASQPQHFGDGTRLSIL.

The chain couples TRBV6-5 to TRBJ1-6; TRBD1 aligns across 11 bases. Germline V CDR1 and CDR2: MNHEY, SVGAGI. The junction had 7 bases not matched to a gene; V was cut back by 4 bases and J by 8 bases. The CDR3 sequence is 16 residues long. The CDR3 nucleotides read TGTGCCAGCAGTTCAGGACAGGGGGCGCCTTATTCACCCCTCCACTTT. Residues: CASSSGQGAPYSPLHF.

This clone was seen a single time. The chain uses TRBV7-9 and TRBJ2-5; 8 bases line up with TRBD1. The CDR3 runs 15 residues. The germline V gene has CDR1 SEHNR and CDR2 FQNEAQ (reference sequence). V trimming: 4 bases; J trimming: 4 bases; junction bases outside the gene matches: 8. As DNA, the CDR3 is TGTGCCAGCAGCTCCGACAGGGGAAGCATAGAGACCCAGTACTTC. It codes for CASSSDRGSIETQYF.

The chain recombines TRBV2 with TRBJ1-5, with 10 bases fitting TRBD1. Per germline, CDR1 SNHLY and CDR2 FYNNEI. V gave up 5 bases and J gave up 3 bases; unmatched junction bases: 4. This CDR3 comprises 15 residues. CDR3 DNA: TGTGCCAGCAGTCGAGGGACAGGGGTCAATCAGCCCCAGCATTTT. Encoded protein: CASSRGTGVNQPQHF.

The V and J genes are TRBV30 and TRBJ1-3; TRBD1 is a possible D gene (5 bases). The germline CDR1 and CDR2 sequences are GTSNPN and SVGIG (reference sequence). Trimming cost V 1 base and J 5 bases, with 21 bases left between them. The CDR3 runs 17 residues. DNA of the CDR3: TGTGCCTGGAGTGGACGCCTAGAGCGGGGGGATAGAAACACCATATATTTT. Translating gives CAWSGRLERGDRNTIYF.

V usage is TRBV4-1 and J usage is TRBJ1-3; 9 bases agree with TRBD1. The V gene end was trimmed by 4 bases and the J gene end by 0 bases; junction bases not matched to a gene: 10. This CDR3 has 18 amino acids. Germline loops: CDR1 MGHRA, CDR2 YSYEKL. Here the CDR3 reads CASSPSRGQGFSGNTIYF. The CDR3 coding sequence is TGCGCCAGCAGCCCTTCAAGGGGACAGGGTTTCTCTGGAAACACCATATATTTT.

This clone was picked up one time. The rearrangement links TRBV30 to TRBJ2-7, with D perhaps matching TRBD1 (5 bases). Per germline, CDR1 GTSNPN and CDR2 SVGIG (reference sequence). This CDR3 has 13 residues. V gave up 5 bases and J gave up 2 bases, with 13 bases separating them. The CDR3 coding sequence is TGTGCCTGGGCGAGTCAGGGCACCTACGAGCAGTACTTC. Its translation: CAWASQGTYEQYF.

The V and J genes are TRBV15 and TRBJ1-2, with D maybe TRBD1 (5 bases). In germline, CDR1 is LNHNV, CDR2 YYDKDF (reference sequence). V lost 0 bases to trimming and J lost 2 bases, with 7 bases between them. This CDR3 spans 14 amino acids. CDR3 sequence (DNA): TGTGCCACCAGCAGAGACAGGGCGAACTATGGCTACACCTTC. This translates into CATSRDRANYGYTF.

The gene calls are TRBV30 and TRBJ2-7; TRBD2 matches 7 bases. The length of the CDR3 is 14 residues. Germline V lookup: CDR1 GTSNPN, CDR2 SVGIG (reference sequence). The V gene end was trimmed by 4 bases and the J gene end by 0 bases; junction bases not matched to a gene: 6. CDR3 in amino acids: CAWNFGGSSYEQYF. CDR3 coding DNA: TGTGCCTGGAACTTTGGCGGGAGCTCCTACGAGCAGTACTTC.

The V gene is TRBV6-6, the J gene TRBJ2-1; 11 bases align to TRBD1. Germline values: CDR1 MNHNY, CDR2 SVGAGI (reference sequence). The CDR3 contains 13 residues. V shed 6 bases and J 7 bases; nucleotides not matched to a gene: 2. CDR3 sequence reads: CASRRDRGNEQFF. CDR3 bases: TGTGCCAGCAGGCGGGACAGGGGGAATGAGCAGTTCTTC.

This clone was seen more than once but under ten times. This rearrangement joins TRBV4-2 to TRBJ2-1, with TRBD2 matching over 9 bases. Germline V lookup: CDR1 LGHNA, CDR2 YNFKEQ. The CDR3 is made up of 14 amino acids. J lost 10 bases, V lost 0 bases, and 4 bases had no gene match. CDR3 DNA: TGTGCCAGCAGCCAAGAACTAGCGGGCTCCGAGCAGTTCTTC. Protein product: CASSQELAGSEQFF.

The rearrangement links TRBV10-1 to TRBJ2-7, with 9 bases lining up with TRBD2. Germline CDR1 is WNHNN and CDR2 is SYGVQD (reference sequence). Germline trimming cut 2 bases from V and 2 bases from J; bases unmatched to any gene: 1. CDR3 length: 14 amino acids. In DNA, the CDR3 is TGCGCCAGCAGTGAGGGACTAGCGCCCTACGAGCAGTACTTC. This sequence encodes CASSEGLAPYEQYF.

The DNA of the CDR3 is TGCACCAGCAGCCAAGATGGGGCGACAGAAACGAACACTGAAGCTTTCTTT. Its translation is CTSSQDGATETNTEAFF. J is TRBJ1-1 and V is TRBV1; the table calls TRBD1, which could not be checked here. TRBV1 is a documented pseudogene. The CDR3 totals 17 residues.

The chain recombines TRBV30 with TRBJ1-5; D gene ambiguous. V was pared by 0 bases and J by 4 bases, with 7 bases between. Looked up from germline, CDR1 is GTSNPN and CDR2 is SVGIG (reference sequence). The CDR3 runs 13 residues. The CDR3 protein is CAWSVSENQPQHF. The CDR3 nucleotides are TGTGCCTGGAGTGTCTCTGAGAATCAGCCCCAGCATTTT.

V and J are TRBV30 and TRBJ1-2, with a possible D match to TRBD1 (6 bases). V was cut by 5 bases and J by 6 bases, with 22 bases left in between. The CDR3 sequence is 15 residues long. Per germline, CDR1 GTSNPN and CDR2 SVGIG (reference sequence). The CDR3 DNA is TGTGCCTGGGATCAGACAGGACCTCTGGGTAATGGCTACACCTTC. This codes for CAWDQTGPLGNGYTF.

The V call is TRBV30, the J call TRBJ1-1, with D tentatively TRBD1 (5 bases). Germline CDR1 GTSNPN, CDR2 SVGIG (reference sequence). This CDR3 is built from 14 residues. V dropped 7 bases and J dropped 4 bases, with 19 bases sitting between them. This CDR3 reads CAFTIFLDSTEAFF. DNA for the CDR3: TGTGCCTTTACAATATTCCTCGACAGCACTGAAGCTTTCTTT.

The J gene is TRBJ1-2, the V gene TRBV29-1; D gene ambiguous. CDR3 length equals 13 residues. CDR1 and CDR2 (germline): SQVTM, ANQGSEA. V was trimmed by 3 bases and J by 4 bases, leaving 12 bases between them. The CDR3 DNA reads TGCAGCGTTGACGATGAGGGCAGCTATGGCTACACCTTC. Its translation is CSVDDEGSYGYTF.

The chain is built from TRBV10-3 and TRBJ2-2; possibly TRBD1 for D (6 bases). Trimming pared 4 bases from V and 5 bases from J, leaving 14 bases between. Per germline, CDR1 ENHRY and CDR2 SYGVKD. The CDR3 is made up of 15 amino acids. DNA of the CDR3: TGTGCCATCAGTGCTCGGTCAGGGGAAACCGGGGAGCTGTTTTTT. Residues: CAISARSGETGELFF.